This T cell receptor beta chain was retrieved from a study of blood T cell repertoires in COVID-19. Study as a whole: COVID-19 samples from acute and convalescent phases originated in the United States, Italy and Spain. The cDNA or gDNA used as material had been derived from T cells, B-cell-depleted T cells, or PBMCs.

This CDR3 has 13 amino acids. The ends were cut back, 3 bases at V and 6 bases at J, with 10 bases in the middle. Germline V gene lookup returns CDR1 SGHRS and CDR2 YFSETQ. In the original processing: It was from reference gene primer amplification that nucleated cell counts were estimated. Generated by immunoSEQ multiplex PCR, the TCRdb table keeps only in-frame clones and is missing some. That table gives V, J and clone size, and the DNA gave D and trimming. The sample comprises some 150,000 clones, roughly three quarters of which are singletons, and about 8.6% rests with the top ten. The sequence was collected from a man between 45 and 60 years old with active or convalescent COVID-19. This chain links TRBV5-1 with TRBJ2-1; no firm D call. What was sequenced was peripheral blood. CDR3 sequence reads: CASSSLNSNEQFF. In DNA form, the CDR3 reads TGCGCCAGCAGCTCGCTAAATAGCAATGAGCAGTTCTTC. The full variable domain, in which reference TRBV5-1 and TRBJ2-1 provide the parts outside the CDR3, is KAGVTQTPRYLIKTRGQQVTLSCSPISGHRSVSWYQQTPGQGLQFLFEYFSETQRNKGNFPGRFSGRQFSNSRSEMNVSTLELGDSALYLCASSSLNSNEQFFGPGTRLTVL.